The 15 T cell receptor beta chains below come from one sample, sequenced in a study of T cell responses to AZD1222 COVID-19 vaccine. The data were produced by immunoSEQ multiplex PCR, yet TCRdb's version contains in-frame clones alone and is incomplete. Among around 130,000 clones, about 88% were seen once, and the ten largest hold roughly a sixth. Sequenced material: peripheral blood, taken on day 0 of MenACWY control vaccination. These receptor sequences come from an adult in good health.

The chain links TRBV30 to TRBJ1-4, with D unclear. Looked up from germline, CDR1 is GTSNPN and CDR2 is SVGIG (reference sequence). V lost 0 bases and J lost 6, with 11 bases in between. The CDR3 totals 14 residues. CDR3 DNA sequence: TGTGCCTGGAGTGTAAGTGGGATCTATGAAAAACTGTTTTTT. It is translated as CAWSVSGIYEKLFF.

This clone was observed a single time. For the CDR3, the DNA is TGCGCCAGCAGCTTGGGAAGGACAGGGCTAATGGGAAACACCATATATTTT. This codes for CASSLGRTGLMGNTIYF. The chain couples TRBV5-1 to TRBJ1-3, with 8 positions matching TRBD1. Trimming removed 0 bases from V and 4 bases from J; junction bases left unmatched: 9. Germline CDR1 is SGHRS and CDR2 is YFSETQ. The CDR3 length is 17 residues. Using reference TRBV5-1 and TRBJ1-3 for the parts outside the CDR3, the full variable domain is KAGVTQTPRYLIKTRGQQVTLSCSPISGHRSVSWYQQTPGQGLQFLFEYFSETQRNKGNFPGRFSGRQFSNSRSEMNVSTLELGDSALYLCASSLGRTGLMGNTIYFGEGSWLTVV.

The gene calls are TRBV10-3 and TRBJ2-7, with D uncertain. The CDR3 length is 16 residues. Germline V gives CDR1 ENHRY, CDR2 SYGVKD. Trimming left V 3 bases short and J 2 bases short, with 17 bases between. The CDR3 DNA sequence: TGTGCCATCAGTGACCGTCACACTTATCGACCCTACGAGCAGTACTTC. Amino acids: CAISDRHTYRPYEQYF.

This chain connects TRBV2 to TRBJ2-2; perhaps TRBD1 as D (6 bases). Trimming stripped 5 bases from V and 5 bases from J, with 9 bases between. CDR1 is SNHLY, CDR2 FYNNEI, per germline. This CDR3 has 13 amino acids. CDR3 loop: CASSKGETGELFF. DNA of the CDR3: TGTGCCAGCAGTAAGGGGGAAACCGGGGAGCTGTTTTTT. The complete variable domain, with remaining parts taken from reference TRBV2 and TRBJ2-2, reads EPEVTQTPSHQVTQMGQEVILRCVPISNHLYFYWYRQILGQKVEFLVSFYNNEISEKSEIFDDQFSVERPDGSNFTLKIRSTKLEDSAMYFCASSKGETGELFFGEGSRLTVL.

The chain employs TRBV28 and TRBJ2-5; D possibly matches TRBD1 or TRBD2 (7 bases each). The germline gives CDR1 MDHEN, CDR2 SYDVKM. The CDR3 loop spans 15 amino acids. The V gene lost 2 bases and the J gene lost 5 bases, with 15 bases spanning the gap. CDR3 amino acids: CASSLGSQGGETQYF. DNA of the CDR3: TGTGCCAGCAGTTTAGGGAGCCAGGGGGGGGAGACCCAGTACTTC.

This clone was picked up one time. One junction end disagrees with the germline gene, perhaps due to a read error. The chain recombines TRBV7-9 with TRBJ2-7; TRBD2 matches 11 bases. Germline V gene sequence: CDR1 SEHNR, CDR2 FQNEAQ (reference sequence). This CDR3 is 13 amino acids long. The CDR3 nucleotides are TGTGCCAGCAGTTTAGCGGGAGGGTACGAGCAGTACTTC. Protein sequence: CASSLAGGYEQYF.

The CDR3 reads CASSLAGISGNTIYF. CDR3 nucleotides: TGTGCCAGCAGCTTAGCCGGGATCTCTGGAAACACCATATATTTT. The rearrangement links TRBV7-8 to TRBJ1-3; no clear D. The CDR3 is 15 amino acids. Germline loops: CDR1 SGHVS, CDR2 FQNEAQ. Trimming pared 0 bases from V and 0 bases from J, leaving 6 bases between. Together with reference TRBV7-8 and TRBJ1-3, the CDR3 gives the full variable domain: GAGVSQSPRYKVAKRGQDVALRCDPISGHVSLFWYQQALGQGPEFLTYFQNEAQLDKSGLPSDRFFAERPEGSVSTLKIQRTQQEDSAVYLCASSLAGISGNTIYFGEGSWLTVV.

In DNA, the CDR3 is TGTGCCAGCAGTCTGGGTCCTAGCTCCTACAATGAGCAGTTCTTC. It translates to CASSLGPSSYNEQFF. The V and J genes are TRBV2 and TRBJ2-1; D unclear. Trimming left V 5 bases short and J 0 bases short, with 11 bases between. This CDR3 has 15 amino acids. Germline V lookup: CDR1 SNHLY, CDR2 FYNNEI.

The V call is TRBV11-3, the J call TRBJ2-3, with D perhaps given as TRBD1 or TRBD2 (6 bases each). The V end was cut by 2 bases, the J end by 1 base, with 7 bases between. CDR1 is SGHNT, CDR2 YENEEA, per germline. This CDR3 region has 14 residues. CDR3 loop: CASSLRGRTDTQYF. Here the CDR3 DNA reads TGTGCCAGCAGCTTACGGGGGCGCACAGATACGCAGTATTTT.

J is TRBJ2-2 and V is TRBV24-1; 7 bases match TRBD1. V dropped 3 bases and J dropped 4; count of bases not matched to a gene: 4. The length of the CDR3 is 15 residues. CDR1 KGHDR and CDR2 SFDVKD come from the germline V gene. The CDR3 sequence is CATSDPTGVTGELFF. CDR3 in DNA: TGTGCCACCAGTGATCCCACAGGGGTCACCGGGGAGCTGTTTTTT.

This chain connects TRBV7-9 to TRBJ1-6; D remains unclear. This CDR3 has 13 amino acids. V dropped 3 bases and J dropped 8 bases, with 8 bases sitting between them. The germline V gene encodes CDR1 SEHNR and CDR2 FQNEAQ (reference sequence). In nucleotides, the CDR3 is TGTGCCAGCAGCTTGAGAAGGGATTCACCCCTCCACTTT. Its translation: CASSLRRDSPLHF.

With regard to this clone: The junction and the germline gene differ at one end; a read error may be behind it. The J gene is TRBJ1-2, the V gene TRBV28; 9 bases line up with TRBD1. The CDR3 covers 15 residues. Germline CDR1 MDHEN, CDR2 SYDVKM. The DNA for the CDR3 is TGTGCCAGCAGCTTATCCGGGACAGGGTTGCATGGCTACACCTTC. Its translation is CASSLSGTGLHGYTF.

The rearrangement links TRBV20-1 to TRBJ2-5; D may be TRBD1 (5 bases). V dropped 3 bases and J dropped 2 bases, with 19 bases sitting between them. Per the germline V gene, CDR1 is DFQATT and CDR2 is SNEGSKA (reference sequence). This CDR3 comprises 16 residues. CDR3 sequence (DNA): TGCAGTGCTAGTAGCCCCCCCCCAGGGTTACAAGAGACCCAGTACTTC. This gives the protein CSASSPPPGLQETQYF.

This clone has just one count. The genes are TRBV5-5 and TRBJ2-7; tentatively, D is TRBD1 or TRBD2 (5 bases each). The CDR3 contains 13 residues. V lost 5 bases to trimming and J lost 8 bases, with 17 bases between them. Germline V CDR1 and CDR2: SGHKS, YYEKEE (reference sequence). The CDR3: CASRPIGGHQQYF. In DNA form, the CDR3 reads TGTGCCAGCAGGCCTATTGGGGGTCATCAGCAGTACTTC.

The rearrangement links TRBV6-5 to TRBJ2-5; perhaps TRBD1 as D (5 bases). Trimming pared 7 bases from V and 5 bases from J, leaving 8 bases between. The germline V gene encodes CDR1 MNHEY and CDR2 SVGAGI. This CDR3 comprises 11 residues. CDR3 loop: CASTSGETQYF. The CDR3, as DNA: TGTGCCAGCACTTCAGGGGAGACCCAGTACTTC.